The 29 T cell receptor beta chains below were found in one sample sequenced in a study of early T cells in non-severe SARS-CoV-2 infection. TCRdb passed the 5' RACE reads through MiXCR, listing each CDR3 protein once. The sample records fewer than 40,000 distinct CDR3 sequences, around 5.7% being singletons. Sequenced: whole blood. The source is an adult who was a healthcare worker with PCR-confirmed SARS-CoV-2 infection or an uninfected control (not recorded which).

This clonotype was seen at least ten times. The chain combines TRBV7-2 with TRBJ1-2, with D possibly TRBD1 on 6 matching bases. The CDR3 length is 14 residues. The germline V gene encodes CDR1 SGHTA and CDR2 FQGNSA. V was cut by 1 base and J by 2 bases, with 8 bases left in between. The CDR3 DNA reads as TGTGCCAGCAGCTTAGGGGGGGCAAACTATGGCTACACCTTC. This sequence encodes CASSLGGANYGYTF.

At least ten counts were recorded for this clonotype. V is TRBV7-9 and J is TRBJ2-1; D might be TRBD1 (6 bases). The CDR3 covers 13 residues. Trimming stripped 5 bases from V and 8 bases from J, with 13 bases between. The germline CDR1 and CDR2 sequences are SEHNR and FQNEAQ (reference sequence). CDR3 DNA sequence: TGTGCCAGCAGCCCTGGACAGTCAGATGAGCAGTTCTTC. Translating gives CASSPGQSDEQFF.

This clonotype has ten or more counts. The chain recombines TRBV20-1 with TRBJ2-2; 9 bases align to TRBD2. After removal of 6 bases from V and 3 bases from J, the junction contained 14 bases not matched to a gene. This CDR3 region has 17 residues. CDR1 and CDR2 from the germline V gene are DFQATT and SNEGSKA (reference sequence). The DNA of the CDR3 is TGCAGTGCCAAACCCGGGGGACTAGCATCGTACACCGGGGAGCTGTTTTTT. Translating gives CSAKPGGLASYTGELFF.

The genes are TRBV29-1 and TRBJ1-2, with TRBD1 matching over 7 bases. Germline trimming cut 7 bases from V and 4 bases from J; bases unmatched to any gene: 3. The CDR3 sequence is 11 residues long. The germline CDR1 and CDR2 sequences are SQVTM and ANQGSEA. The CDR3 region has the DNA TGCAGCGCCCGGGACAGCTATGGCTACACCTTC. Translated, it gives CSARDSYGYTF. Using reference TRBV29-1 and TRBJ1-2 for the parts outside the CDR3, the full variable domain is SAVISQKPSRDICQRGTSLTIQCQVDSQVTMMFWYRQQPGQSLTLIATANQGSEATYESGFVIDKFPISRPNLTFSTLTVSNMSPEDSSIYLCSARDSYGYTFGSGTRLTVV.

This clonotype was counted at least ten times. The chain has TRBV9 and TRBJ2-5, with TRBD2 matching over 10 bases. The CDR3 covers 14 residues. The germline CDR1 and CDR2 sequences are SGDLS and YYNGEE. The trim removed 4 bases at V and 1 base at J, leaving 1 base unmatched. CDR3 nucleotide sequence: TGTGCCAGCAGCATAGCGGGAGGCCAAGAGACCCAGTACTTC. Protein sequence: CASSIAGGQETQYF.

This clonotype was counted ten times or more. CDR3 region: CASRTSGRARRDTQYF. The CDR3, as DNA: TGTGCCAGCAGAACTAGCGGGAGGGCCCGACGAGATACGCAGTATTTT. This chain connects TRBV6-5 to TRBJ2-3; 13 positions match TRBD2. From germline, CDR1 is MNHEY and CDR2 SVGAGI. J gave up 5 bases and V 6 bases, and 8 bases lay outside the gene matches. This CDR3 has 16 amino acids.

This clonotype showed up many times. CDR3 residues: CSVRPQETQYF. The CDR3 nucleotides are TGCAGCGTTCGGCCACAAGAGACCCAGTACTTC. The chain uses TRBV29-1 and TRBJ2-5; D remains unclear. CDR3 length: 11 amino acids. Deletions cut 5 bases from V and 2 bases from J, with 6 bases between. Per the germline V gene, CDR1 is SQVTM and CDR2 is ANQGSEA.

This clonotype has a count of ten or more. The chain combines TRBV5-1 with TRBJ2-5; a possible D gene is TRBD1 (6 bases). Trimming took off 4 bases at V and 2 bases at J, with 15 bases between the two ends. CDR3 length equals 15 residues. Looked up from germline, CDR1 is SGHRS and CDR2 is YFSETQ. CDR3 nucleotides: TGCGCCAGCAGCGTTGGGGGCCTAAATCAAGAGACCCAGTACTTC. Translation gives CASSVGGLNQETQYF.

This clonotype was seen only a few times. The CDR3 nucleotides read TGTGCCAGCAGTGAACTCACAGCGAACACCGGGGAGCTGTTTTTT. Protein: CASSELTANTGELFF. The chain employs TRBV2 and TRBJ2-2; D uncertain. CDR3 length: 15 amino acids. Germline V gene lookup returns CDR1 SNHLY and CDR2 FYNNEI. The V gene lost 2 bases and the J gene lost 0 bases, with 7 bases spanning the gap.

This clonotype was recorded at least ten times. The V and J genes are TRBV7-8 and TRBJ2-1; D might be TRBD2 (6 bases). The CDR3 spans 15 residues. CDR1 SGHVS and CDR2 FQNEAQ come from the germline V gene. Trimming pared 1 base from V and 2 bases from J, leaving 9 bases between. CDR3 coding DNA: TGTGCCAGCAGCTTAGAGGTAGCGGCCTACAATGAGCAGTTCTTC. This codes for CASSLEVAAYNEQFF.

The rearrangement links TRBV5-1 to TRBJ1-1; perhaps TRBD1 as D (5 bases). This CDR3 has 15 amino acids. Germline CDR1 is SGHRS and CDR2 is YFSETQ. Trimming shortened V by 3 bases and J by 4 bases, and 16 bases separated the two germline ends. The DNA of the CDR3 is TGCGCCAGCAGCTCGGACGGAAGCGGGGGCACTGAAGCTTTCTTT. Translating gives CASSSDGSGGTEAFF.

This chain's CDR3 is CSASAAADTQYF. CDR3 DNA: TGCAGTGCTAGCGCAGCGGCAGATACGCAGTATTTT. The chain carries TRBV20-1 and TRBJ2-3; a possible D gene is TRBD2 (5 bases). Trimming shortened V by 3 bases and J by 4 bases, and 8 bases separated the two germline ends. The CDR3 spans 12 residues. Per germline, CDR1 DFQATT and CDR2 SNEGSKA (reference sequence).

This clonotype was counted many times. The chain has TRBV7-9 and TRBJ2-5, with D tentatively TRBD1 (6 bases). The V and J ends lost 5 bases and 1 base respectively, with 11 bases between them. The CDR3 has 14 amino acids. From germline, CDR1 is SEHNR and CDR2 FQNEAQ (reference sequence). CDR3 protein: CASSPGVIQETQYF. The CDR3 nucleotides are TGTGCCAGCAGCCCAGGGGTGATCCAAGAGACCCAGTACTTC.

Comment on this clonotype: This may stem from a read error, because a much larger clone lies one nucleotide away. The chain is built from TRBV7-8 and TRBJ2-7; D gene unclear. The CDR3 sequence is 15 residues long. Per germline, CDR1 SGHVS and CDR2 FQNEAQ. The DNA of the CDR3 is TGTGTCAGCAGCCCCTCGAGAGCCGGCCCCTACGAGCAGTACTTC. This codes for CVSSPSRAGPYEQYF.

This clonotype was counted at least ten times. This chain uses TRBV19 with TRBJ1-2; the D is unclear. The CDR3 consists of 14 residues. Trimming pared 2 bases from V and 1 base from J, leaving 8 bases between. The V gene's germline CDR1 is LNHDA and CDR2 SQIVND (reference sequence). The CDR3 spells CASSIRAFNYGYTF. In nucleotides, the CDR3 is TGTGCCAGTAGTATAAGGGCTTTTAACTATGGCTACACCTTC.

This clonotype was detected ten times or more. A read error may produce the germline difference seen at one junction end. This chain links TRBV29-1 with TRBJ1-4, with D possibly matching TRBD1 (5 bases). CDR3 length equals 8 residues. Germline loops: CDR1 SQVTM, CDR2 ANQGSEA. CDR3 DNA sequence: TGCAGCGTGGACGGGGCACTTTTT. Translation gives CSVDGALF.

About this clonotype: One base away lies a much larger clone, so this may be a sequencing read error. V and J are TRBV7-4 and TRBJ2-6; D is unclear. Germline V gives CDR1 SGHVT, CDR2 SQSDAQ. The CDR3 loop spans 17 amino acids. V lost 8 bases, J lost 0 bases, and 17 bases lay in between. CDR3 sequence reads: CASGPQVISSGANVLTF. As DNA, the CDR3 is TGTGCCAGCGGCCCCCAGGTGATTAGCTCTGGGGCCAACGTCCTGACTTTC. Combining the CDR3 with reference TRBV7-4 and TRBJ2-6 gives the whole variable domain GAGVSQSPRYKVAKRGRDVALRCDSISGHVTLYWYRQTLGQGSEVLTYSQSDAQRDKSGRPSGRFSAERPERSVSTLKIQRTEQGDSAVYLCASGPQVISSGANVLTFGAGSRLTVL.

V and J are TRBV18 and TRBJ1-1; D gene ambiguous. The CDR3 is made up of 13 amino acids. Trimming removed 3 bases at V and 1 base at J, with 6 bases between. The germline V gene has CDR1 KGHSH and CDR2 LQKENI. The CDR3 DNA follows: TGTGCCAGCTCACCTCTGCAGAACACTGAAGCTTTCTTT. Translated, it gives CASSPLQNTEAFF.

This clonotype was observed a few times. The gene calls are TRBV6-1 and TRBJ2-7, with D unresolved. Germline CDR1 and CDR2: MNHNS and SASEGT. V was shortened by 1 base and J by 0 bases, with 10 bases between the two germline ends. This CDR3 region has 15 residues. This CDR3 is CASSEGRRNSYEQYF. For the CDR3, the DNA is TGTGCCAGCAGTGAAGGCCGGCGGAACTCCTACGAGCAGTACTTC.

The chain combines TRBV4-1 with TRBJ2-1; tentative D call: TRBD2 (5 bases). The V end lost 0 bases, the J end lost 5 bases, and 11 bases lay between the germline ends. The germline V gene has CDR1 MGHRA and CDR2 YSYEKL. The CDR3 sequence is 15 residues long. The CDR3 nucleotides are TGCGCCAGCAGCCAAGATCGTCCGACTAACAATGAGCAGTTCTTC. Protein product: CASSQDRPTNNEQFF.

The chain joins TRBV2 to TRBJ1-2, with 8 positions matching TRBD1. The V segment lost 11 bases and the J segment 3 bases; nucleotides outside the gene matches: 8. Looked up from germline, CDR1 is SNHLY and CDR2 is FYNNEI. This CDR3 has 13 residues. CDR3: CAGSGGADYGYTF. CDR3 in DNA: TGTGCCGGATCAGGGGGCGCCGACTATGGCTACACCTTC.

The chain has TRBV11-2 and TRBJ2-2; the D call may be TRBD1 or TRBD2 (5 bases each). From germline, CDR1 is SGHAT and CDR2 FQNNGV. The CDR3 length is 13 residues. V lost 10 bases to trimming and J lost 2 bases, with 11 bases between them. The CDR3 sequence: CATRDGNTGELFF. The CDR3 DNA is TGTGCCACCCGGGACGGCAACACCGGGGAGCTGTTTTTT.

The table lists this clonotype with many counts. V and J are TRBV4-1 and TRBJ2-1; TRBD1 matches 8 bases. After removal of 0 bases from V and 6 bases from J, the junction contained 4 bases not matched to a gene. Germline CDR1 reads MGHRA; CDR2 reads YSYEKL. The length of the CDR3 is 15 residues. The CDR3 nucleotides are TGCGCCAGCAGCCAAGAGGACAGGGTCTCCAATGAGCAGTTCTTC. It specifies CASSQEDRVSNEQFF.

There are many counts of this clonotype. This chain connects TRBV5-5 to TRBJ1-5; a possible D gene is TRBD1 (6 bases). The CDR3 is 17 residues long. The germline CDR1 and CDR2 sequences are SGHKS and YYEKEE (reference sequence). V lost 1 base, J lost 1 base, and 15 bases lay in between. The CDR3 loop reads CASSLTVQGISNQPQHF. CDR3 in DNA: TGTGCCAGCAGCTTGACTGTACAGGGTATCAGCAATCAGCCCCAGCATTTT.

Ten or more counts support this clonotype. V usage is TRBV5-1 and J usage is TRBJ2-2; TRBD2 agrees at 7 bases. The germline gives CDR1 SGHRS, CDR2 YFSETQ. The V and J ends lost 7 bases and 6 bases, in that order; junction bases with no gene match: 12. This CDR3 has 15 residues. This CDR3 reads CASDPGGLAPGELFF. For the CDR3, the DNA is TGCGCCAGCGACCCGGGAGGACTTGCCCCCGGGGAGCTGTTTTTT.

The V gene is TRBV5-1, the J gene TRBJ2-2; no reliable D call. The germline V gene has CDR1 SGHRS and CDR2 YFSETQ. The CDR3 totals 18 residues. The germline V and J ends were trimmed by 0 bases and 0 bases, with 15 bases remaining between them. The CDR3 DNA reads TGCGCCAGCAGCTTGGTTGGTCAGCTTTTCGCGAACACCGGGGAGCTGTTTTTT. It translates to CASSLVGQLFANTGELFF.

This clonotype was counted ten times or more. The CDR3 spells CASSQEERPTGELFF. CDR3 coding DNA: TGTGCCAGCAGCCAAGAAGAGCGGCCCACCGGGGAGCTGTTTTTT. The chain has TRBV14 and TRBJ2-2; tentative D call: TRBD2 (5 bases). The CDR3 is 15 residues long. The germline V gene encodes CDR1 SGHDN and CDR2 FVKESK. V lost 0 bases and J lost 4, with 9 bases in between.

V usage is TRBV29-1 and J usage is TRBJ1-1; 7 nucleotides line up with TRBD1. In germline, CDR1 is SQVTM, CDR2 ANQGSEA. Germline trimming cut 8 bases from V and 4 bases from J; bases unmatched to any gene: 13. The CDR3 spans 14 residues. The CDR3 is CSSRVGQEGTEAFF. In nucleotides, the CDR3 is TGCAGCTCCAGGGTAGGACAGGAGGGCACTGAAGCTTTCTTT.

Ten or more counts support this clonotype. A read error may produce the germline difference seen at one junction end. The CDR3 spells CATSVGAGELFF. The CDR3 DNA is TGTGCCACCAGTGTAGGGGCCGGGGAGCTTTTTTTT. The chain is built from TRBV24-1 and TRBJ2-2; D tentatively fits TRBD1 or TRBD2 (5 bases each). This CDR3 region has 12 residues. In germline, CDR1 is KGHDR, CDR2 SFDVKD.